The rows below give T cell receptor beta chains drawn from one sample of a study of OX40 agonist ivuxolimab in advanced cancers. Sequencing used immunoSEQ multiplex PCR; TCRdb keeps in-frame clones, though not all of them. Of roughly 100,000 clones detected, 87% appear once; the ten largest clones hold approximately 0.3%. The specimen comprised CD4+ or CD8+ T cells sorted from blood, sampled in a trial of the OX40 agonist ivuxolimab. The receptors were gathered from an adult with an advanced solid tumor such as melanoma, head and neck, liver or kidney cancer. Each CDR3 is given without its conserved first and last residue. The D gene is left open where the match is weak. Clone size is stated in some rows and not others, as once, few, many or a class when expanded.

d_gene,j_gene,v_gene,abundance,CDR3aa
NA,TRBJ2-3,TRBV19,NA,ATRGGRPQSTDTQY
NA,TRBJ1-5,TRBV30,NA,AWSNGGNQPQH
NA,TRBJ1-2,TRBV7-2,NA,ASSLAEGRGTYGYT
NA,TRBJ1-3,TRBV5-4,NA,ASSLERTPWGNTIY
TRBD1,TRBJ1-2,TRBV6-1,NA,ASSLPGGQGSYT
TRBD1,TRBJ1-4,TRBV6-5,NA,ASSYMTGRGEKLF
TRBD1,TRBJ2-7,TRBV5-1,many,ASGTGGEQY
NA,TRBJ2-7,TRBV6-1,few,ASGFEQY
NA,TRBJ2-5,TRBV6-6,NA,ASLRGQETQY
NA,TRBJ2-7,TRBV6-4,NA,ASSDSNQGRVTYEQY
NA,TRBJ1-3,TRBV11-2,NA,ASSLGFAGNTIY
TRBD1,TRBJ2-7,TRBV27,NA,ASSSWTGGFSYEQY
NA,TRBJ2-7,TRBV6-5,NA,ASSPHASYEQY
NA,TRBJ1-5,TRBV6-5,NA,ASTKVAGALEPQH
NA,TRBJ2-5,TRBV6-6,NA,ASSYGGFEETQY
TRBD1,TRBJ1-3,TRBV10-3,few,AIARGQLTPGNTIY
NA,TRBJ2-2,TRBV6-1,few,ASNLRGNGELF
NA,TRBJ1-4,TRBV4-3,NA,ASSQVGRGKGEKLF
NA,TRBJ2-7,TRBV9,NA,ASSVVDGSYEQY
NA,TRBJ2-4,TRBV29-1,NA,SVIQGSNIQY
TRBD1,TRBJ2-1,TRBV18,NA,ASSPLDRGRDYNEQF
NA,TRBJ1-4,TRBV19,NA,ASSPRWISTNEKLF
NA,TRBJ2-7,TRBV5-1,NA,ASSKNDAGAAREQY
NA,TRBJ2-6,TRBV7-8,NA,ASSLVRAGANVLT
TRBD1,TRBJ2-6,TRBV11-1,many,ASSPRTGTYNVLT
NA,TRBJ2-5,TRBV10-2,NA,ASSVQRGETQY
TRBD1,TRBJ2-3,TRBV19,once,ASSKKPGQGNADTQY
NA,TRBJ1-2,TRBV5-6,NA,ASSIYRDSNTILYGYT
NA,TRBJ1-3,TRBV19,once,ASRRQLGNTIY
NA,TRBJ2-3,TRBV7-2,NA,ASSLGRGLGDTQY
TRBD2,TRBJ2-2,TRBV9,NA,ASSVDAGGFTGELF
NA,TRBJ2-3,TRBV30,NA,AWDLPGGKQY
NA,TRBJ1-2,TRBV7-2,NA,ASSLALGANGYT
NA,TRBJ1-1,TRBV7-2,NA,ASSPDSRGMNTEAF
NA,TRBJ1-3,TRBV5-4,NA,ASSPWAQGTSSGNTIY
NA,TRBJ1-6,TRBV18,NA,ASSLTNSPLH
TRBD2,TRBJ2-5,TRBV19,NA,ASSRTSGGVQETQY
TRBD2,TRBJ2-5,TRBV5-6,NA,ASSLPFGTSGVLQETQY
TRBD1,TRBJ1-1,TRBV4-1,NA,ASSQAYRDSREAF
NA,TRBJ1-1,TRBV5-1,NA,ASSLEGQGPRRTEAF
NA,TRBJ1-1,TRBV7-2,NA,ASSLPGAGRNTEAF
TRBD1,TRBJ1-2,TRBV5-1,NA,ASSSETGALYGYT
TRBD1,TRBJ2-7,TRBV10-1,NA,ASSRDRGSYEQY
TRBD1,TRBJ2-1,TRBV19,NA,ASMDRAAIGEQF
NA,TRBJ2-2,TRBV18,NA,ASSPDGGTGELF
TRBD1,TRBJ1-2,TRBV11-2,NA,ASSRGPGQRGLYGGYT
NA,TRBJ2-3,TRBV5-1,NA,ASSLAGKADTQY
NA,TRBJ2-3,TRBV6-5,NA,ASRLKDTQY
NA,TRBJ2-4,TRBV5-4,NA,ASSRETKNIQY
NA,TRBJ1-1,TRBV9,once,ASSVGGSTEAF
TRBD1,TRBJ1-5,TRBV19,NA,ASSIGKGQGFYSNQPQH